This record concerns one TCR beta chain sequence. This sample was taken from a study of technical replicates of blood from a handful of donors. Germline CDR1 is SGHRS and CDR2 is YFSETQ. The CDR3 is made up of 14 amino acids. V was cut by 0 bases and J by 0 bases, with 6 bases left in between. The assay was immunoSEQ multiplex PCR, and TCRdb's table has in-frame clones only and misses some. The table records about 100,000 clones, about 95% of them present only once. The V call is TRBV5-1, the J call TRBJ1-1; D is uncertain. Sequenced sample: T cells isolated from PBMCs. The receptor was derived from a human donor in good health. The CDR3: CASSLDTVNTEAFF. The CDR3 DNA is TGCGCCAGCAGCTTGGATACGGTGAACACTGAAGCTTTCTTT.